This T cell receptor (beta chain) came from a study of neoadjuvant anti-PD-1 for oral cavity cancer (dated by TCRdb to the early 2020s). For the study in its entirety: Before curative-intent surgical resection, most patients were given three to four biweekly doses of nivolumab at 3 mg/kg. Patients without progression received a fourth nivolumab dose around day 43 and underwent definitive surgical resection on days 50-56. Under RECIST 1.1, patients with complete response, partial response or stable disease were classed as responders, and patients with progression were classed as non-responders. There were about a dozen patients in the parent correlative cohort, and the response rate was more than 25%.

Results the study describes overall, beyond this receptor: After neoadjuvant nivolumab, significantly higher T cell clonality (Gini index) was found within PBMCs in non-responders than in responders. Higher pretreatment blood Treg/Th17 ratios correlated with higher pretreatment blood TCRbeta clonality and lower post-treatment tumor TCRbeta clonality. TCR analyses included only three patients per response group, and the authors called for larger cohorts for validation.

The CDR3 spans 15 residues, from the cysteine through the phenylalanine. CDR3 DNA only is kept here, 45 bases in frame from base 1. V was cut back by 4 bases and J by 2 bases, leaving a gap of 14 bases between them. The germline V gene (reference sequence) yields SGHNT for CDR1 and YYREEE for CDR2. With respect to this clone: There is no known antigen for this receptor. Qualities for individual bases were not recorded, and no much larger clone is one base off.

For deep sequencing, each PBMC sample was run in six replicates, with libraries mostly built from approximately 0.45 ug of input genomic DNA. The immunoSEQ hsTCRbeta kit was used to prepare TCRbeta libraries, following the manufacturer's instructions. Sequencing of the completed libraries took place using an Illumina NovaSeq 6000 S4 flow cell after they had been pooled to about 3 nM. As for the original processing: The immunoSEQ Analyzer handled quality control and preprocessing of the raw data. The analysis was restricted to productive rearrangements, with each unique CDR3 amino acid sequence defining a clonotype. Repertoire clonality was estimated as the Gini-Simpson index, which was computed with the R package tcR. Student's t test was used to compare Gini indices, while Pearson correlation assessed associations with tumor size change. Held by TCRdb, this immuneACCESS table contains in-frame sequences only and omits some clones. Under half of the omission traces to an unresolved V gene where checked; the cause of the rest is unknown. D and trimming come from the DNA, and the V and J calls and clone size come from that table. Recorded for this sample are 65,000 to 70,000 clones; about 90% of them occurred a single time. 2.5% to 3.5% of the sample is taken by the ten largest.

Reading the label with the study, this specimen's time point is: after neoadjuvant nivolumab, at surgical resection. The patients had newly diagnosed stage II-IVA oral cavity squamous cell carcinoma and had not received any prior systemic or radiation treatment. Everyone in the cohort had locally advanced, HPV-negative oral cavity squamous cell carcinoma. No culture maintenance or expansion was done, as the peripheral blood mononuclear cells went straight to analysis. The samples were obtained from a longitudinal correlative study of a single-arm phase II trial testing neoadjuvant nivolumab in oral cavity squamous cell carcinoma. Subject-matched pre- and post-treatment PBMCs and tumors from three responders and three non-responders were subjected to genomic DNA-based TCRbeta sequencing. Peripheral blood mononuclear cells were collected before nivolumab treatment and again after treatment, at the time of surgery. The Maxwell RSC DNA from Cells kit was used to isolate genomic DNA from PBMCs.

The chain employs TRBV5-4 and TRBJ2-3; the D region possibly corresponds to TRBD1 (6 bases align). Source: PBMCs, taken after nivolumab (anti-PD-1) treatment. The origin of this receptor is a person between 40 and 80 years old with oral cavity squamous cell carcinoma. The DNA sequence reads TGTGCCAGCAGCCGTCCGGGACAACTCACAGATACGCAGTATTTT. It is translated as CASSRPGQLTDTQYF.